This TCR beta chain was recovered during a study of beta chain features in type 1 diabetes. Study background: The patient and healthy donor groups were comparable for age, gender and cell yields. Findings and caveats of the study: Although PCR might favor shorter templates, it would do so equally in patients and controls. A pattern of fewer insertions and more deletions at VDJ junctions was seen in type 1 diabetes patients.

Sequencing targeted expressed TCRB transcripts, as all isolated RNA had been reverse transcribed. The protocol was immunoSEQ multiplex PCR, while the TCRdb copy is restricted to in-frame clones and leaves out a portion. The sample lists over 700,000 clones; roughly a sixth were seen once. Sorting with CD45RO/CCR7/CD25/CD127/CD95/CD27 yielded naive, central memory, regulatory and stem-like memory CD4+ cells. Concerning this clone: No antigen is known for it.

This clonotype was obtained from a woman under 30 in good health. The source material was naive CD4+ T cells from blood.

As DNA, the CDR3 is TGTGCCACCAGCAGAGTCTGGTGGGGTGAGCAGTTCTTC. Amino acids: CATSRVWWGEQFF. V and J are TRBV15 and TRBJ2-1; D ambiguous. This CDR3 is built from 13 residues. Per germline, CDR1 LNHNV and CDR2 YYDKDF (reference sequence). The ends were cut back, 1 base at V and 9 bases at J, with 10 bases in the middle.